This entry describes one T cell receptor beta chain. The data originate from a study of blood T cell repertoires in COVID-19. Study-level background: Both acute and convalescent COVID-19 samples were obtained from the United States, Italy and Spain.

Methods used by the authors: Reference gene primer amplification gave estimated nucleated cell counts. The assay was immunoSEQ multiplex PCR, and TCRdb's table has in-frame clones only and misses some. V and J calls and clone size are copied from that table; D and trimming were computed from the DNA. This sample has about 220,000 clones; 80% to 85% occur once, and the top ten carry 5.2%. From germline, CDR1 is SGHRS and CDR2 YFSETQ. V lost 0 bases, J lost 5 bases, and 5 bases stayed unmatched. The CDR3 contains 15 residues. The origin of this receptor is a woman between 65 and 79 years old with COVID-19, enrolled during active disease. Specimen: peripheral blood. The genes are TRBV5-1 and TRBJ1-5, with TRBD1 identical over 7 bases. The CDR3 region has the DNA TGCGCCAGCAGCTTGGCAGGGGGTAGGGATCAGCCCCAGCATTTT. Amino acids: CASSLAGGRDQPQHF. Filled out from reference TRBV5-1 and TRBJ1-5, the complete variable domain reads KAGVTQTPRYLIKTRGQQVTLSCSPISGHRSVSWYQQTPGQGLQFLFEYFSETQRNKGNFPGRFSGRQFSNSRSEMNVSTLELGDSALYLCASSLAGGRDQPQHFGDGTRLSIL.